This T cell receptor (beta chain) was captured in a study of blood T cell repertoires in COVID-19. Across the whole study: Researchers got acute and convalescent COVID-19 samples from the United States, Italy and Spain. The analysed material was cDNA or gDNA that came from T cells, B-cell-depleted T cells, or PBMCs.

CDR1 is MNHEY, CDR2 SVGAGI, per germline. This CDR3 has 15 residues. V was cut by 0 bases and J by 7 bases, with 15 bases left in between. Per the original methods: Estimated nucleated cell counts came from reference gene primer amplification. TCRdb's copy holds only in-frame clones and misses some; the assay was immunoSEQ multiplex PCR. The DNA was the basis for D and trimming; V, J and clone size are from that table. The repertoire holds about 360,000 clones, around nine tenths seen once, with under 8.5% in the top ten. This TCR derives from an older woman with COVID-19, enrolled during active disease. The specimen was peripheral blood. The chain joins TRBV6-5 to TRBJ1-2; tentatively, D is TRBD1 (6 bases). CDR3 sequence (DNA): TGTGCCAGCAGTTACTCCGTCCAGGGGAAGAGTGGCTACACCTTC. Translating it yields CASSYSVQGKSGYTF.